These 32 T cell receptor beta chains share one sample of origin, sequenced in a study of shared clonotypes between healthy human individuals. Naive CD8 cells, CD45RO-negative and positively selected for CCR7, excluded terminally differentiated effector memory CD45RA+ cells. TCRdb's copy holds only in-frame clones and misses some; the assay was immunoSEQ multiplex PCR. In the table there are about 2 million clones, about 95% of which are singletons. Source material: naive CD8+ T cells sorted from blood. Every receptor here comes from a man aged 18 to 29 in good health.

This rearrangement joins TRBV9 to TRBJ2-7; possible D gene TRBD2, 6 bases. The V gene's germline CDR1 is SGDLS and CDR2 YYNGEE. With 3 bases removed from V and 6 bases from J, the gap between germline ends came to 19 bases. The CDR3 is 15 amino acids. DNA for the CDR3: TGTGCCAGCAGCGCTCCCGGGACTTCGGGTGCCGAGCAGTACTTC. As protein: CASSAPGTSGAEQYF. Filled out from reference TRBV9 and TRBJ2-7, the complete variable domain reads DSGVTQTPKHLITATGQRVTLRCSPRSGDLSVYWYQQSLDQGLQFLIQYYNGEERAKGNILERFSAQQFPDLHSELNLSSLELGDSALYFCASSAPGTSGAEQYFGPGTRLTVT.

This clone appeared once. This sequence joins TRBV28 and TRBJ2-7; tentative D call: TRBD1 (6 bases). CDR1 is MDHEN and CDR2 is SYDVKM in the germline V gene. V dropped 4 bases and J dropped 4 bases, with 14 bases sitting between them. CDR3 length: 14 residues. This CDR3 is CASSSYTGWYEQYF. CDR3 sequence (DNA): TGTGCCAGCAGTTCATACACAGGGTGGTACGAGCAGTACTTC.

V usage is TRBV2 and J usage is TRBJ1-4; 8 bases are shared with TRBD1. The CDR3 is made up of 16 amino acids. Unmatched junction bases numbered 7, after V lost 4 bases and J lost 3 bases. The germline V gene has CDR1 SNHLY and CDR2 FYNNEI. The CDR3 protein is CASSARPGQANEKLFF. CDR3 bases: TGTGCCAGCAGTGCACGACCGGGACAGGCTAATGAAAAACTGTTTTTT.

The genes are TRBV27 and TRBJ1-2, with 11 nucleotides matching TRBD1. Trimming removed 2 bases from V and 5 bases from J; junction bases left unmatched: 4. The CDR3 length is 15 residues. Germline loops: CDR1 MNHEY, CDR2 SMNVEV (reference sequence). This chain's CDR3 is CASSLRTGGGYGYTF. CDR3 nucleotide sequence: TGTGCCAGCAGTTTAAGGACAGGGGGCGGTTATGGCTACACCTTC.

This clone was observed once. The rearrangement joins TRBV4-1 to TRBJ1-6, with D perhaps TRBD1 (6 bases). Trimming took off 2 bases at V and 8 bases at J, with 13 bases between the two ends. This CDR3 spans 15 amino acids. Germline-derived CDR1 and CDR2 are MGHRA and YSYEKL. CDR3 nucleotides: TGCGCCAGCAGCCAATCTACAGGGACTCATTCACCCCTCCACTTT. It encodes CASSQSTGTHSPLHF.

As concerns this clone: Different DNA sequences within this sample yield the same CDR3. The chain carries TRBV27 and TRBJ2-2; D is undetermined. The CDR3 has 12 residues. The germline V gene has CDR1 MNHEY and CDR2 SMNVEV (reference sequence). Trimming pared 3 bases from V and 4 bases from J, leaving 3 bases between. CDR3: CASSFPTGELFF. The CDR3, as DNA: TGTGCCAGCAGTTTCCCCACCGGGGAGCTGTTTTTT.

This clone was recorded once. The rearrangement uses TRBV13 and TRBJ2-7, with 7 nucleotides matching TRBD2. The V and J ends lost 5 bases and 7 bases, in that order; junction bases with no gene match: 11. There are 14 residues in the CDR3. CDR1 is PRHDT and CDR2 is FYEKMQ in the germline V gene (reference sequence). The CDR3 region has the DNA TGTGCCAGCAGCCCCATGGGGACTATGGAGGAGCAGTACTTC. Its translation is CASSPMGTMEEQYF.

The chain recombines TRBV6-1 with TRBJ2-5; 9 nucleotides align to TRBD1. Germline CDR1 and CDR2: MNHNS and SASEGT. Unmatched junction bases numbered 2, after V lost 4 bases and J lost 5 bases. This CDR3 spans 13 amino acids. CDR3 in DNA: TGTGCCAGCAGTGGGGACAGGGCTGAGACCCAGTACTTC. The encoded protein is CASSGDRAETQYF.

CDR3 nucleotides: TGTGCCAGCAGCTTAGGGGGACAGGGGAGGGAGACCCAGTACTTC. It encodes CASSLGGQGRETQYF. The J gene is TRBJ2-5, the V gene TRBV7-8; 10 nucleotides agree with TRBD1. The CDR3 sequence is 15 residues long. CDR1 is SGHVS and CDR2 is FQNEAQ in the germline V gene. The V segment lost 1 base and the J segment 5 bases; nucleotides outside the gene matches: 4.

The CDR3, as DNA: TGTGCCAGCAGCAACACAGGGGCCCTCGGAAACACCATATATTTT. Protein product: CASSNTGALGNTIYF. V usage is TRBV7-9 and J usage is TRBJ1-3, with 7 bases aligning to TRBD1. Trimming cost V 5 bases and J 4 bases; bases outside gene matches: 8. In germline, CDR1 is SEHNR, CDR2 FQNEAQ (reference sequence). The CDR3 sequence is 15 residues long.

This rearrangement joins TRBV9 to TRBJ1-1; weak D call: TRBD1 (5 bases). The CDR3 sequence is 17 residues long. The germline V gene has CDR1 SGDLS and CDR2 YYNGEE. Trimming pared 0 bases from V and 1 base from J, leaving 16 bases between. The CDR3 DNA is TGTGCCAGCAGCGTAGAGGGTGGGGCAGGAGCGAACACTGAAGCTTTCTTT. This gives the protein CASSVEGGAGANTEAFF.

The chain recombines TRBV13 with TRBJ1-1; D unclear. V lost 3 bases, J lost 7 bases, and 6 bases lay in between. Germline lookup yields CDR1 PRHDT and CDR2 FYEKMQ (reference sequence). The CDR3 runs 11 residues. For the CDR3, the DNA is TGTGCCAGCAGCTTCGGGGATGAAGCTTTCTTT. This encodes CASSFGDEAFF. Full variable domain (rest looked up from reference TRBV13 and TRBJ1-1): AAGVIQSPRHLIKEKRETATLKCYPIPRHDTVYWYQQGPGQDPQFLISFYEKMQSDKGSIPDRFSAQQFSDYHSELNMSSLELGDSALYFCASSFGDEAFFGQGTRLTVV.

The rearrangement uses TRBV27 and TRBJ1-5; weak D call: TRBD1 (5 bases). The CDR3 loop spans 14 amino acids. Germline CDR1 reads MNHEY; CDR2 reads SMNVEV (reference sequence). Trimming cost V 6 bases and J 6 bases, with 15 bases left between them. The CDR3 region has the DNA TGTGCCAGCAGGTCGACAGTGAACCCTCAGCCCCAGCATTTT. Its protein is CASRSTVNPQPQHF.

The genes are TRBV7-3 and TRBJ2-7; no clear D. This CDR3 contains 13 residues. Between the trimmed V and J ends, which lost 5 bases and 1 base, there was a span of 9 bases. Per the germline V gene, CDR1 is SGHTA and CDR2 is FQGTGA. The CDR3 protein is CASSLGNSYEQYF. The CDR3 bases are TGTGCCAGCAGCCTGGGGAATTCCTACGAGCAGTACTTC.

This chain joins TRBV7-6 and TRBJ1-1; D unclear. The length of the CDR3 is 17 residues. V gave up 1 base and J gave up 2 bases, with 17 bases separating them. Germline assignment: CDR1 SGHVS and CDR2 FNYEAQ. CDR3 region: CASSLEGRAAYNTEAFF. CDR3 in DNA: TGTGCCAGCAGCTTAGAGGGCCGGGCAGCCTATAACACTGAAGCTTTCTTT.

The chain links TRBV15 to TRBJ2-3, with 8 bases fitting TRBD1. The CDR3 length is 16 residues. Germline V gene lookup returns CDR1 LNHNV and CDR2 YYDKDF (reference sequence). J was trimmed by 0 bases and V by 5 bases; bases with no gene match: 7. The CDR3: CATSVGQGGSTDTQYF. In DNA, the CDR3 is TGTGCCACCAGCGTCGGACAGGGTGGGAGCACAGATACGCAGTATTTT.

The CDR3 DNA follows: TGTGCATCCTTAGGAGGGAGTTTGGATACGCAGTATTTT. Its protein is CASLGGSLDTQYF. The chain employs TRBV10-3 and TRBJ2-3; TRBD2 is a possible D gene (6 bases). Germline V gene sequence: CDR1 ENHRY, CDR2 SYGVKD. The CDR3 length is 13 residues.

The gene calls are TRBV18 and TRBJ2-4; 11 bases match TRBD2. Trimming cost V 3 bases and J 0 bases; bases outside gene matches: 13. The germline V gene has CDR1 KGHSH and CDR2 LQKENI. The length of the CDR3 is 20 residues. CDR3 residues: CASSPTSGSEDGEAKNIQYF. The CDR3 DNA is TGTGCCAGCTCACCCACTAGCGGGAGCGAGGATGGGGAAGCCAAAAACATTCAGTACTTC.

V gene TRBV2 combines with J gene TRBJ2-5, with TRBD1 matching over 7 bases. The CDR3 length is 11 residues. Trimming removed 9 bases from V and 3 bases from J; junction bases left unmatched: 1. Looked up from germline, CDR1 is SNHLY and CDR2 is FYNNEI. CDR3 amino acids: CASGQEETQYF. In nucleotides, the CDR3 is TGTGCCAGTGGACAGGAAGAGACCCAGTACTTC. Looking up the rest from reference TRBV2 and TRBJ2-5 gives the full variable domain: EPEVTQTPSHQVTQMGQEVILRCVPISNHLYFYWYRQILGQKVEFLVSFYNNEISEKSEIFDDQFSVERPDGSNFTLKIRSTKLEDSAMYFCASGQEETQYFGPGTRLLVL.

A single count supports this clone. CDR3 sequence (DNA): TGTGCCAGCAGTGAGATCGGGAGCTCCTACAATGAGCAGTTCTTC. It codes for CASSEIGSSYNEQFF. V is TRBV2 and J is TRBJ2-1; maybe TRBD2 (6 bases). Germline assignment: CDR1 SNHLY and CDR2 FYNNEI. The ends were cut back, 3 bases at V and 0 bases at J, with 9 bases in the middle. The CDR3 runs 15 residues. Using reference TRBV2 and TRBJ2-1 for the parts outside the CDR3, the full variable domain is EPEVTQTPSHQVTQMGQEVILRCVPISNHLYFYWYRQILGQKVEFLVSFYNNEISEKSEIFDDQFSVERPDGSNFTLKIRSTKLEDSAMYFCASSEIGSSYNEQFFGPGTRLTVL.

The chain has TRBV9 and TRBJ2-3; 11 bases fit TRBD2. Germline CDR1 and CDR2: SGDLS and YYNGEE. V shed 2 bases, J shed 2 bases, and the junction held 4 bases outside the gene matches. This CDR3 contains 16 residues. The CDR3, as DNA: TGTGCCAGCAGCGTTGGTAGCGGGGGGGTCACAGATACGCAGTATTTT. Its translation: CASSVGSGGVTDTQYF.

The V and J genes are TRBV2 and TRBJ2-3; D gene ambiguous. CDR3 length: 10 residues. Germline CDR1 reads SNHLY; CDR2 reads FYNNEI. V shed 9 bases and J shed 3 bases, with 4 bases lying between them. The CDR3 sequence: CARATDTQYF. CDR3 sequence (DNA): TGTGCCAGGGCAACAGATACGCAGTATTTT.

This clone has just one count. In DNA, the CDR3 is TGTGCCAGCTCACCAGACAGGGACCCCTATGGCTACACCTTC. Its protein is CASSPDRDPYGYTF. The chain carries TRBV18 and TRBJ1-2; 7 bases line up with TRBD1. This CDR3 comprises 14 residues. Per the germline V gene, CDR1 is KGHSH and CDR2 is LQKENI. J gave up 4 bases and V 2 bases, and 4 bases lay outside the gene matches.

This rearrangement joins TRBV7-9 to TRBJ2-5, with 8 bases fitting TRBD2. Germline V lookup: CDR1 SEHNR, CDR2 FQNEAQ (reference sequence). V dropped 5 bases and J dropped 0; count of bases not matched to a gene: 11. CDR3 length: 17 residues. The CDR3 region is CASSPGLASGYQETQYF. CDR3 in DNA: TGTGCCAGCAGCCCAGGGTTGGCTAGCGGGTACCAAGAGACCCAGTACTTC. Based on the CDR3 plus reference TRBV7-9 and TRBJ2-5, the full variable domain is DTGVSQNPRHKITKRGQNVTFRCDPISEHNRLYWYRQTLGQGPEFLTYFQNEAQLEKSRLLSDRFSAERPKGSFSTLEIQRTEQGDSAMYLCASSPGLASGYQETQYFGPGTRLLVL.

The genes are TRBV2 and TRBJ2-3, with 7 bases fitting TRBD2. V was clipped by 10 bases and J by 0 bases; unmatched bases: 10. The germline gives CDR1 SNHLY, CDR2 FYNNEI. CDR3 length: 15 residues. In DNA form, the CDR3 reads TGTGCCATCGTCCCGGGGGGACCTAGCACAGATACGCAGTATTTT. It encodes CAIVPGGPSTDTQYF.

The CDR3 region has the DNA TGTGCCAGCACCCCAGCCCTCCCCTACAATGAGCAGTTCTTC. Translated, it gives CASTPALPYNEQFF. The chain links TRBV2 to TRBJ2-1; D is unresolved. The V end was cut by 7 bases, the J end by 2 bases, with 12 bases between. The CDR3 length is 14 residues. Germline assignment: CDR1 SNHLY and CDR2 FYNNEI.

The V call is TRBV19, the J call TRBJ2-1; D gene unclear. The germline CDR1 and CDR2 sequences are LNHDA and SQIVND (reference sequence). Trimming pared 4 bases from V and 8 bases from J, leaving 9 bases between. This CDR3 spans 12 amino acids. The CDR3 loop reads CASSTDPYEQFF. The CDR3 DNA reads as TGTGCCAGTAGTACGGACCCGTATGAGCAGTTCTTC.

There are a few counts of this clone. This chain's CDR3 is CASSFADRGFSEQYF. CDR3 nucleotide sequence: TGTGCCAGCAGCTTTGCGGACAGGGGGTTTTCCGAGCAGTACTTC. This chain links TRBV5-6 with TRBJ2-5; 10 positions agree with TRBD1. The last part of the DNA fits TRBJ2-7 better; the J call may be wrong. The V gene's germline CDR1 is SGHDT and CDR2 YYEEEE. There are 15 residues in the CDR3.

This sequence joins TRBV27 and TRBJ2-5; no reliable D call. Germline V gene sequence: CDR1 MNHEY, CDR2 SMNVEV (reference sequence). The V end lost 0 bases, the J end lost 2 bases, and 1 base lay between the germline ends. The CDR3 runs 12 residues. The CDR3 bases are TGTGCCAGCAGTTTATCTCAAGAGACCCAGTACTTC. Its protein product is CASSLSQETQYF.

V gene TRBV19 combines with J gene TRBJ2-1; no firm D call. Trimming took 7 bases from V and 3 from J, leaving 19 bases between them. The germline V gene encodes CDR1 LNHDA and CDR2 SQIVND (reference sequence). The CDR3 sequence is 16 residues long. The CDR3 loop reads CASMLSGGSVYNEQFF. CDR3 DNA: TGTGCCAGTATGTTGTCGGGCGGATCCGTCTACAATGAGCAGTTCTTC. Filled out from reference TRBV19 and TRBJ2-1, the complete variable domain reads DGGITQSPKYLFRKEGQNVTLSCEQNLNHDAMYWYRQDPGQGLRLIYYSQIVNDFQKGDIAEGYSVSREKKESFPLTVTSAQKNPTAFYLCASMLSGGSVYNEQFFGPGTRLTVL.

The rearrangement uses TRBV9 and TRBJ2-1; possible D gene TRBD1, 5 bases. The CDR3 has 15 amino acids. The V end was cut by 2 bases, the J end by 1 base, with 10 bases between. CDR1 SGDLS and CDR2 YYNGEE come from the germline V gene. CDR3: CASSVSTGSYNEQFF. The CDR3 bases are TGTGCCAGCAGCGTGAGTACAGGATCCTACAATGAGCAGTTCTTC.

A note on this clone: This specimen includes other DNA sequences encoding the same CDR3. CDR3 sequence: CASSEGITYEQYF. In DNA, the CDR3 is TGCGCCAGCAGTGAAGGGATCACCTACGAGCAGTACTTC. The chain carries TRBV10-1 and TRBJ2-7; D is undetermined. Germline CDR1 is WNHNN and CDR2 is SYGVQD (reference sequence). This CDR3 spans 13 amino acids. V lost 3 bases, J lost 2 bases, and 8 bases lay in between.